The 10 T cell receptor beta chains presented below share a single source sample, sequenced in a study of blood T cell repertoires in COVID-19. TCRdb's copy holds only in-frame clones and misses some; the assay was immunoSEQ multiplex PCR. The table records fewer than 70,000 clones, around 83% of them present only once. Sequenced sample: peripheral blood. These TCRs come from an older woman with acute or convalescent COVID-19.

This rearrangement joins TRBV6-1 to TRBJ1-6; 8 bases map to TRBD1. This CDR3 comprises 17 residues. Per the germline V gene, CDR1 is MNHNS and CDR2 is SASEGT. V gave up 2 bases and J gave up 9 bases; unmatched junction bases: 12. CDR3 sequence reads: CASSELGRGLLFSPLHF. The CDR3 DNA reads TGTGCCAGCAGTGAATTGGGCAGGGGGCTTCTCTTTTCACCCCTCCACTTT.

The rearrangement joins TRBV18 to TRBJ1-6; weak D call: TRBD1 (5 bases). With 0 bases removed from V and 7 bases from J, the gap between germline ends came to 13 bases. This CDR3 has 16 residues. CDR1 is KGHSH and CDR2 is LQKENI in the germline V gene. The CDR3 reads CASSPPGGSSNSPLHF. The CDR3 coding sequence is TGTGCCAGCTCACCACCCGGGGGGTCTAGCAATTCACCCCTCCACTTT. The whole variable domain, filled in from reference TRBV18 and TRBJ1-6, reads NAGVMQNPRHLVRRRGQEARLRCSPMKGHSHVYWYRQLPEEGLKFMVYLQKENIIDESGMPKERFSAEFPKEGPSILRIQQVVRGDSAAYFCASSPPGGSSNSPLHFGNGTRLTVT.

The chain uses TRBV2 and TRBJ2-3; D is possibly TRBD2 (5 bases). The CDR3 has 15 amino acids. Trimming took off 4 bases at V and 0 bases at J, with 11 bases between the two ends. Germline CDR1 SNHLY, CDR2 FYNNEI. For the CDR3, the DNA is TGTGCCAGCAGTGCAGCGGCCCCTAGCACAGATACGCAGTATTTT. Translating gives CASSAAAPSTDTQYF.

V usage is TRBV11-2 and J usage is TRBJ2-7; 8 bases are shared with TRBD1. Per germline, CDR1 SGHAT and CDR2 FQNNGV. V was pared by 6 bases and J by 2 bases, with 9 bases of the junction left unmatched. CDR3 length equals 15 residues. CDR3 sequence (DNA): TGTGCCAGCAGACTAGACAGGGGAGGCCCCTACGAGCAGTACTTC. Its translation: CASRLDRGGPYEQYF.

This rearrangement joins TRBV5-1 to TRBJ2-7, with 7 bases matching TRBD1. There are 14 residues in the CDR3. Looked up from germline, CDR1 is SGHRS and CDR2 is YFSETQ. J gave up 3 bases and V 0 bases, and 3 bases lay outside the gene matches. In DNA form, the CDR3 reads TGCGCCAGCAGCTTGGCCCAGGGGGTCTACGAGCAGTACTTC. Translating it yields CASSLAQGVYEQYF.

The chain employs TRBV11-2 and TRBJ2-7; TRBD2 might be the D (6 bases). Per the germline V gene, CDR1 is SGHAT and CDR2 is FQNNGV. The CDR3 is 12 amino acids. V was shortened by 6 bases and J by 6 bases, with 12 bases between the two germline ends. As DNA, the CDR3 is TGTGCCAGCAGTCTGTCCGGGGGCGAGCAGTACTTC. The encoded protein is CASSLSGGEQYF. Variable domain in full (rest from reference TRBV11-2 and TRBJ2-7): EAGVAQSPRYKIIEKRQSVAFWCNPISGHATLYWYQQILGQGPKLLIQFQNNGVVDDSQLPKDRFSAERLKGVDSTLKIQPAKLEDSAVYLCASSLSGGEQYFGPGTRLTVT.

The chain uses TRBV30 and TRBJ1-1, with a tentative D call TRBD1 (5 bases). The V end lost 3 bases, the J end lost 6 bases, and 11 bases lay between the germline ends. Germline lookup yields CDR1 GTSNPN and CDR2 SVGIG (reference sequence). This CDR3 comprises 12 residues. The CDR3 sequence: CAWSGTVPEAFF. The CDR3 DNA reads TGTGCCTGGAGCGGGACTGTACCTGAAGCTTTCTTT. Full variable domain (missing parts from reference TRBV30 and TRBJ1-1): SQTIHQWPATLVQPVGSPLSLECTVEGTSNPNLYWYRQAAGRGLQLLFYSVGIGQISSEVPQNLSASRPQDRQFILSSKKLLLSDSGFYLCAWSGTVPEAFFGQGTRLTVV.

The chain is built from TRBV5-1 and TRBJ1-2, with TRBD1 as a possible D gene (6 bases). The CDR3 is 15 amino acids. Per germline, CDR1 SGHRS and CDR2 YFSETQ. The V end lost 0 bases, the J end lost 2 bases, and 11 bases lay between the germline ends. Written as DNA, the CDR3 is TGCGCCAGCAGCTTGGGGGCAGGGGAAAACTATGGCTACACCTTC. Translated, it gives CASSLGAGENYGYTF.

This clone was picked up a small number of times. The V and J genes are TRBV25-1 and TRBJ2-3; D is undetermined. Germline CDR1 MGHDK, CDR2 SYGVNS. The CDR3 contains 13 residues. Trimming removed 4 bases at V and 2 bases at J, with 7 bases between. CDR3 bases: TGTGCCAGCAGTGTGGCCCACACAGATACGCAGTATTTT. Amino acid sequence: CASSVAHTDTQYF.

This chain uses TRBV4-2 with TRBJ2-2; 12 bases line up with TRBD2. The CDR3 is 17 residues long. After removal of 1 base from V and 5 bases from J, the junction contained 5 bases not matched to a gene. Germline V lookup: CDR1 LGHNA, CDR2 YNFKEQ. The CDR3 DNA reads as TGTGCCAGCAGCCAAGGGCTAGCGGGGGGGTTAACCGGGGAGCTGTTTTTT. Residues: CASSQGLAGGLTGELFF.